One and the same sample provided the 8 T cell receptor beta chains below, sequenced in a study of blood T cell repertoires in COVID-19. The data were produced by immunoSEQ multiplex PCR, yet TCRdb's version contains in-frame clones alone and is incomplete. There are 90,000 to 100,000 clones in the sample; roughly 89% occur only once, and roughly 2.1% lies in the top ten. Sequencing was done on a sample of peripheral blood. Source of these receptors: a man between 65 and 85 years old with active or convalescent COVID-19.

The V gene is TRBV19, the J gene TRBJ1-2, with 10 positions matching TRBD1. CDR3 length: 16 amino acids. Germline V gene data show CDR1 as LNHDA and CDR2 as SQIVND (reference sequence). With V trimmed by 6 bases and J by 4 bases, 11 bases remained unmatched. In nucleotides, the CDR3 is TGTGCCAGTAGCCCCATGCCGGGACAGGGGTTCTATGGCTACACCTTC. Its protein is CASSPMPGQGFYGYTF.

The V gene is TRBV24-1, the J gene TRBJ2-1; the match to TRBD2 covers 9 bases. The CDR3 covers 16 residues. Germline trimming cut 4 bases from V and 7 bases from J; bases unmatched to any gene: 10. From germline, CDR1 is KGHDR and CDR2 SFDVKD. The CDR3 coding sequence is TGTGCCACCAGTGAACCGGGCGGGGGGGCCTGGAATGAGCAGTTCTTC. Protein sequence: CATSEPGGGAWNEQFF.

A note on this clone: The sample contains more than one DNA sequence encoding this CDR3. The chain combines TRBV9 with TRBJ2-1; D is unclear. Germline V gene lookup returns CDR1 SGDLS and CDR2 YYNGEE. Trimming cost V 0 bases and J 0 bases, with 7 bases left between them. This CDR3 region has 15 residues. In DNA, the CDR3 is TGTGCCAGCAGCGTAGGGCCAGTCTCCTACAATGAGCAGTTCTTC. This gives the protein CASSVGPVSYNEQFF.

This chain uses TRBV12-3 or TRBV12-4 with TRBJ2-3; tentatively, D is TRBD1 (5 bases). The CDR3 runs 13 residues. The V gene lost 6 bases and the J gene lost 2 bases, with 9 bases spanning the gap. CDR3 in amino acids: CASRRQLTDTQYF. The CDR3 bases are TGTGCCAGCAGGCGACAGCTCACAGATACGCAGTATTTT.

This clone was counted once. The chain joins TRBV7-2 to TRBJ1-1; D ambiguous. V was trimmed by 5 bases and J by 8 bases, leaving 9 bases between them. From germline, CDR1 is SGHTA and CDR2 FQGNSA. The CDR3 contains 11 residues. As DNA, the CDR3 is TGTGCCAGCAGCATCCGACAAGAAGCTTTCTTT. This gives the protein CASSIRQEAFF.

CDR3 bases: TGTGCCACCAGTACAGGGATAAGTGGAAACACCATATATTTT. Amino acid sequence: CATSTGISGNTIYF. V usage is TRBV24-1 and J usage is TRBJ1-3; maybe TRBD1 (6 bases). The V and J ends lost 6 bases and 3 bases respectively, with 11 bases between them. Germline V CDR1 and CDR2: KGHDR, SFDVKD. The CDR3 covers 14 residues.

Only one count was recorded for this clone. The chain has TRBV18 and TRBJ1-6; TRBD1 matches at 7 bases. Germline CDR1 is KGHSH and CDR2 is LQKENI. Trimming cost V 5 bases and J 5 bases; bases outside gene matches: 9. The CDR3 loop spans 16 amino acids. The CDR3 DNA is TGTGCCAGCTCAGACGCCCGGGGACAGAATAATTCACCCCTCCACTTT. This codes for CASSDARGQNNSPLHF.

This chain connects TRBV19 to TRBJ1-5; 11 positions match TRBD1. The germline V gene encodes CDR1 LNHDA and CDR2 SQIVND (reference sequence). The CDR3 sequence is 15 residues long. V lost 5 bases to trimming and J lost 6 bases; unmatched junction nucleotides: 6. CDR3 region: CASSPGTGGIQPQHF. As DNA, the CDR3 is TGTGCCAGTAGTCCTGGGACAGGGGGGATTCAGCCCCAGCATTTT.